This TCR beta chain originates from a study of blood T cell repertoires in COVID-19. For the study at large: Samples taken during acute and convalescent COVID-19 were collected in the United States, Italy and Spain. T cells, B-cell-depleted T cells, or PBMCs provided the cDNA or gDNA that served as material.

Germline CDR1 is LGHDT and CDR2 is YNNKEL (reference sequence). V lost 6 bases and J lost 6; bases outside the gene matches: 5. The CDR3 contains 12 residues. Assay used: immunoSEQ multiplex PCR; TCRdb lists only in-frame clones, some missing. The sample has about 250,000 clones; about 68% are singletons. Sequenced sample: peripheral blood. The source is a woman of 80 years or more with acute or convalescent COVID-19. V gene TRBV3-1 (or the pseudogene TRBV3-2) combines with J gene TRBJ2-7, with 7 bases fitting TRBD1. The CDR3 bases are TGTGCCAGCAGTCGGACAGGTACCGAGCAGTACTTC. Residues: CASSRTGTEQYF.